This TCR beta chain stems from a study of Graves' ophthalmopathy and Graves' hyperthyroidism. Beta-chain TCR CDR3 regions were amplified from RNA transcripts. A first-round RT-PCR used HTBI primers, followed by a second-round multiplex PCR. TCRdb re-analysed the multiplex PCR reads in MiXCR, keeping a single row per CDR3 protein. The sample includes 340,000 or so distinct CDR3 sequences, about 17% of them seen just once. The sample holds one count of this clonotype. The length of the CDR3 is 14 residues. Germline V lookup: CDR1 DFQATT, CDR2 SNEGSKA (reference sequence). J was trimmed by 6 bases and V by 6 bases; bases with no gene match: 10.

This clonotype originated in an adult man with Graves' ophthalmopathy. The sequencing input was peripheral blood. The gene calls are TRBV20-1 and TRBJ1-5; 8 bases are shared with TRBD1. The CDR3 spells CSALRDRNTQPQHF. The CDR3 nucleotides read TGCAGTGCCCTCCGGGACAGGAATACTCAGCCCCAGCATTTT.